A single sample is the source of the 14 T cell receptor beta chains below, sequenced in a study of T-cell reconstitution after alpha-beta-depleted transplantation in children. Unique molecular identifiers tagged the TCRbeta library. TCRdb ran MiXCR on the PCR reads and lists one entry per CDR3 protein. The sample includes under 850,000 distinct CDR3 sequences, about an eighth of them seen just once. Sequencing was performed on PBMCs, taken before TCRalphabeta/CD19-depleted stem cell transplant. These receptors were taken from a girl under 10 years old with congenital amegakaryocytic thrombocytopenia, due to receive a stem cell transplant.

This clonotype was seen ten or more times. The chain joins TRBV5-1 to TRBJ2-7; D tentatively fits TRBD1 or TRBD2 (5 bases each). This CDR3 comprises 15 residues. CDR1 SGHRS and CDR2 YFSETQ come from the germline V gene. V lost 0 bases, J lost 0 bases, and 10 bases lay in between. CDR3: CASSLDLGDSYEQYF. The CDR3 DNA follows: TGCGCCAGCAGCTTGGATCTGGGGGACTCCTACGAGCAGTACTTC.

Details on this clonotype: It may be a read error: a sequence one base away is much more abundant. The rearrangement joins TRBV5-1 to TRBJ2-7; D is perhaps TRBD2 (5 bases). CDR3 length: 14 residues. Germline CDR1 reads SGHRS; CDR2 reads YFSETQ. This chain's CDR3 is CASSLTSSSDEQSF. The CDR3, as DNA: TGCGCCAGCAGCTTGACTAGTTCCTCGGACGAGCAGTCCTTC. Full variable domain (outside the CDR3, taken from reference TRBV5-1 and TRBJ2-7): KAGVTQTPRYLIKTRGQQVTLSCSPISGHRSVSWYQQTPGQGLQFLFEYFSETQRNKGNFPGRFSGRQFSNSRSEMNVSTLELGDSALYLCASSLTSSSDEQSFGPGTRLTVT.

The gene calls are TRBV19 and TRBJ2-3; 8 nucleotides agree with TRBD2. CDR1 LNHDA and CDR2 SQIVND come from the germline V gene (reference sequence). This CDR3 has 17 amino acids. V lost 3 bases and J lost 4; bases outside the gene matches: 12. The CDR3 sequence is CASSIRRLAGGPDTQYF. The CDR3 DNA reads TGTGCCAGTAGTATTCGACGTCTTGCGGGAGGCCCAGATACGCAGTATTTT.

The genes are TRBV12-3 or TRBV12-4 and TRBJ2-7; tentative D call: TRBD2 (5 bases). The V end lost 1 base, the J end lost 3 bases, and 16 bases lay between the germline ends. The CDR3 contains 16 residues. This chain's CDR3 is CASSLVLARVIYEQYF. In DNA, the CDR3 is TGTGCCAGCAGTTTAGTCCTAGCAAGGGTGATCTACGAGCAGTACTTC.

The rearrangement uses TRBV4-1 and TRBJ2-2, with 8 nucleotides matching TRBD1. V gave up 4 bases and J gave up 4 bases; unmatched junction bases: 5. Germline V lookup: CDR1 MGHRA, CDR2 YSYEKL. The CDR3 has 15 amino acids. For the CDR3, the DNA is TGCGCCAGCAGCCGAGACAGGGGCGCCACCGGGGAGCTGTTTTTT. Translation: CASSRDRGATGELFF.

This clonotype was counted a few times. V usage is TRBV20-1 and J usage is TRBJ2-7; 8 positions agree with TRBD2. Germline V gene data show CDR1 as DFQATT and CDR2 as SNEGSKA (reference sequence). The J segment lost 4 bases and the V segment lost 5 bases, leaving 13 bases of the junction unmatched. CDR3 length: 15 amino acids. Written as DNA, the CDR3 is TGCAGTGCTGGAAGAGATAGCGGGATTGGGTACGAGCAGTACTTC. It yields the protein CSAGRDSGIGYEQYF.

V and J are TRBV7-3 and TRBJ2-1, with D perhaps TRBD2 (5 bases). The germline V and J ends were trimmed by 0 bases and 5 bases, with 20 bases remaining between them. CDR3 length: 18 residues. Germline V gene data show CDR1 as SGHTA and CDR2 as FQGTGA. The CDR3, as DNA: TGTGCCAGCAGCTTAACCATCGGCATTTCCAGAGGGCACAATGAGCAGTTCTTC. Amino acids: CASSLTIGISRGHNEQFF.

This clonotype was counted at least ten times. The V call is TRBV20-1, the J call TRBJ2-1, with D perhaps being TRBD1 or TRBD2 (5 bases each). Trimming cost V 4 bases and J 7 bases, with 17 bases left between them. Germline values: CDR1 DFQATT, CDR2 SNEGSKA (reference sequence). This CDR3 has 14 amino acids. DNA for the CDR3: TGCAGTGCTACCTCCGGGGCCGTTTCTAATGAGCAGTTCTTC. Its translation is CSATSGAVSNEQFF.

This clonotype was observed at least ten times. This chain uses TRBV5-1 with TRBJ2-3; no reliable D call. This CDR3 spans 13 amino acids. Germline V gene sequence: CDR1 SGHRS, CDR2 YFSETQ. V shed 4 bases and J shed 1 base, with 7 bases lying between them. This chain's CDR3 is CASSAQGTDTQYF. The CDR3 bases are TGCGCCAGCAGCGCCCAAGGCACAGATACGCAGTATTTT. The variable domain in full, with the rest retrieved from reference TRBV5-1 and TRBJ2-3, is KAGVTQTPRYLIKTRGQQVTLSCSPISGHRSVSWYQQTPGQGLQFLFEYFSETQRNKGNFPGRFSGRQFSNSRSEMNVSTLELGDSALYLCASSAQGTDTQYFGPGTRLTVL.

Ten or more counts support this clonotype. V is TRBV20-1 and J is TRBJ2-1, with 13 bases lining up with TRBD2. This CDR3 has 20 residues. Germline V gives CDR1 DFQATT, CDR2 SNEGSKA (reference sequence). The V and J ends lost 2 bases and 2 bases, in that order; junction bases with no gene match: 15. CDR3 bases: TGCAGTGCTAGATCTTCCGGGACTAGCGGGGTCCTGATGACCTACAATGAGCAGTTCTTC. Translating it yields CSARSSGTSGVLMTYNEQFF.

The chain uses TRBV6-4 and TRBJ2-1; the D is unclear. Germline CDR1 is MRHNA and CDR2 is SNTAGT. V was cut by 0 bases and J by 7 bases, with 7 bases left in between. The CDR3 runs 13 residues. Here the CDR3 DNA reads TGTGCCAGCAGTGACTCGTCACTGAATGAGCAGTTCTTC. Translated: CASSDSSLNEQFF.

This clonotype was seen a few times. CDR3 coding DNA: TGTGCCAGCAGCTTAGAACTACAGTACGAGCAGTACTTC. It encodes CASSLELQYEQYF. The chain recombines TRBV7-2 with TRBJ2-7; the D is unclear. Trimming shortened V by 1 base and J by 4 bases, and 8 bases separated the two germline ends. The CDR3 sequence is 13 residues long. Germline CDR1 SGHTA, CDR2 FQGNSA. The full variable domain, in which reference TRBV7-2 and TRBJ2-7 provide the parts outside the CDR3, is GAGVSQSPSNKVTEKGKDVELRCDPISGHTALYWYRQSLGQGLEFLIYFQGNSAPDKSGLPSDRFSAERTGGSVSTLTIQRTQQEDSAVYLCASSLELQYEQYFGPGTRLTVT.

Many counts were recorded for this clonotype. This chain links TRBV15 with TRBJ2-7; D may be TRBD2 (6 bases). The germline CDR1 and CDR2 sequences are LNHNV and YYDKDF (reference sequence). This CDR3 is built from 14 residues. V was shortened by 2 bases and J by 2 bases, with 10 bases between the two germline ends. DNA for the CDR3: TGTGCCACCAGCAGACCCGGGAGTCCCTACGAGCAGTACTTC. Its protein is CATSRPGSPYEQYF.

DNA of the CDR3: TGTGCCAGCAGCCCTAGACCCAAGGGGGCCCCACCACTGAACACTGAAGCTTTCTTT. It is translated as CASSPRPKGAPPLNTEAFF. The V gene is TRBV11-2, the J gene TRBJ1-1; 7 bases match TRBD1. Germline CDR1 SGHAT, CDR2 FQNNGV. CDR3 size: 19 residues. After removal of 5 bases from V and 0 bases from J, the junction contained 18 bases not matched to a gene.